The rows below give T cell receptor beta chains drawn from one sample of a study of shared T cell receptors in the human thymus. Some clones are missing from TCRdb's copy, which holds only in-frame ones; the method was immunoSEQ multiplex PCR. Among hundreds of thousands of clones listed, approximately 89% were seen once. This sample was also put to use in a study of human thymus T cells.

Sequencing was done on a sample of thymocytes. These receptor sequences come from a boy under two years old with a congenital heart defect. The CDR3 runs from the conserved cysteine through the conserved F or W. Each record gives: D gene, V gene, J gene, CDR3 protein. The D gene is left open where the match is weak.

D gene: NA
V gene: TRBV7-2
J gene: TRBJ2-1
CDR3 protein: CASSRYKEAVDNEQFF

D gene: NA
V gene: TRBV27
J gene: TRBJ2-5
CDR3 protein: CASSFVVPGSPGTQYF

D gene: NA
V gene: TRBV4-1
J gene: TRBJ1-1
CDR3 protein: CASSQVSGPEAFF

D gene: NA
V gene: TRBV4-2
J gene: TRBJ2-7
CDR3 protein: CASSQAPHREPWCEQYF

D gene: TRBD1
V gene: TRBV27
J gene: TRBJ2-7
CDR3 protein: CASSLGPGQGAEQYF

D gene: TRBD2
V gene: TRBV11-3
J gene: TRBJ2-3
CDR3 protein: CASTTLLGLAVLTDTQYF

D gene: TRBD2
V gene: TRBV7-9
J gene: TRBJ2-7
CDR3 protein: CASSPTSGVPYEQYF

D gene: NA
V gene: TRBV18
J gene: TRBJ2-7
CDR3 protein: CASSPDSGEQYF

D gene: NA
V gene: TRBV6-5
J gene: TRBJ1-2
CDR3 protein: CASAPPGVYGYTF

D gene: TRBD1
V gene: TRBV4-3
J gene: TRBJ2-7
CDR3 protein: CASSQRTGPSSYEQYF

D gene: NA
V gene: TRBV28
J gene: TRBJ1-5
CDR3 protein: CASSLAGPRDNNQPQHF

D gene: TRBD2
V gene: TRBV4-3
J gene: TRBJ2-2
CDR3 protein: CASSQAPNRLAGPPGNTGELFF

D gene: NA
V gene: TRBV6-5
J gene: TRBJ2-5
CDR3 protein: CASSERTVKETQYF

D gene: TRBD2
V gene: TRBV19
J gene: TRBJ2-1
CDR3 protein: CASSSLLAGAPPKGNNEQFF

D gene: NA
V gene: TRBV7-9
J gene: TRBJ1-1
CDR3 protein: CASSLRSSTEAFF

D gene: NA
V gene: TRBV12-5
J gene: TRBJ1-2
CDR3 protein: CASGLLPGTYGYTF

D gene: TRBD1
V gene: TRBV5-1
J gene: TRBJ1-3
CDR3 protein: CASSPTSDRTGNTIYF

D gene: NA
V gene: TRBV14
J gene: TRBJ2-7
CDR3 protein: CASSQDYRDSYEQYF

D gene: NA
V gene: TRBV29-1
J gene: TRBJ1-1
CDR3 protein: CSVGSGEAFF

D gene: NA
V gene: TRBV5-6
J gene: TRBJ2-7
CDR3 protein: CASSLAGTGRSYEQYF

D gene: NA
V gene: TRBV28
J gene: TRBJ1-2
CDR3 protein: CASSPRWTAARSYGYTF

D gene: TRBD1
V gene: TRBV7-2
J gene: TRBJ1-2
CDR3 protein: CASSLADRGNYGYTF

D gene: TRBD2
V gene: TRBV5-1
J gene: TRBJ2-7
CDR3 protein: CASSLMWESGGQVYEQYF

D gene: NA
V gene: TRBV5-1
J gene: TRBJ1-4
CDR3 protein: CASSLAGGGEKLFF

D gene: TRBD2
V gene: TRBV27
J gene: TRBJ2-5
CDR3 protein: CASSQGLAYKETQYF

D gene: TRBD2
V gene: TRBV10-3
J gene: TRBJ2-5
CDR3 protein: CAISEKLGLYQETQYF

D gene: NA
V gene: TRBV7-9
J gene: TRBJ1-1
CDR3 protein: CASSLKITLNTEAFF

D gene: NA
V gene: TRBV27
J gene: TRBJ2-3
CDR3 protein: CASSGEHGTDTQYF

D gene: TRBD1
V gene: TRBV7-9
J gene: TRBJ1-2
CDR3 protein: CASSFLGGSYGYTF

D gene: TRBD1
V gene: TRBV11-2
J gene: TRBJ1-2
CDR3 protein: CASSLKRQGTYYGYTF

D gene: TRBD2
V gene: TRBV18
J gene: TRBJ2-2
CDR3 protein: CASSPPTAGDTGELFF

D gene: NA
V gene: TRBV5-4
J gene: TRBJ2-5
CDR3 protein: CASWSTVQDQETQYF

D gene: NA
V gene: TRBV30
J gene: TRBJ1-4
CDR3 protein: CAWRYYEKLFF

D gene: NA
V gene: TRBV29-1
J gene: TRBJ2-5
CDR3 protein: CSAQTGRQETQYF

D gene: TRBD1
V gene: TRBV5-6
J gene: TRBJ1-1
CDR3 protein: CASSTRRDRTSQNTEAFF

D gene: NA
V gene: TRBV9
J gene: TRBJ1-4
CDR3 protein: CASSVDGVSGDLGLNEKLFF

D gene: TRBD1
V gene: TRBV5-4
J gene: TRBJ2-3
CDR3 protein: CASSLGGQGPDTQYF

D gene: TRBD1
V gene: TRBV6-4
J gene: TRBJ2-1
CDR3 protein: CASSEGTGVYNEQFF

D gene: NA
V gene: TRBV7-8
J gene: TRBJ2-3
CDR3 protein: CASSLEPSSWPQYF

D gene: TRBD2
V gene: TRBV14
J gene: TRBJ2-2
CDR3 protein: CASSQEVGLAGGPNTGELFF

D gene: TRBD2
V gene: TRBV19
J gene: TRBJ2-5
CDR3 protein: CASSICSGEGETQYF

D gene: NA
V gene: TRBV6-5
J gene: TRBJ2-5
CDR3 protein: CASTPRAKETQYF

D gene: NA
V gene: TRBV12-2
J gene: TRBJ2-5
CDR3 protein: CASRLADAGGETQYF

D gene: NA
V gene: TRBV29-1
J gene: TRBJ1-2
CDR3 protein: CSVYRVEDPGGYTF

D gene: NA
V gene: TRBV5-1
J gene: TRBJ1-1
CDR3 protein: CASSLAPMGGNTEAFF

D gene: TRBD2
V gene: TRBV6-5
J gene: TRBJ2-3
CDR3 protein: CASRNSGRDTDTQYF

D gene: NA
V gene: TRBV4-1
J gene: TRBJ1-2
CDR3 protein: CASSQERRQYHGSYTF

D gene: NA
V gene: TRBV30
J gene: TRBJ2-7
CDR3 protein: CAWSGGPWEQYF

D gene: TRBD2
V gene: TRBV28
J gene: TRBJ2-1
CDR3 protein: CASSLPRREGVYNEQFF

D gene: NA
V gene: TRBV7-9
J gene: TRBJ1-1
CDR3 protein: CASFRRGNTEAFF

D gene: TRBD1
V gene: TRBV10-3
J gene: TRBJ1-4
CDR3 protein: CATMTGEGEKLFF

D gene: NA
V gene: TRBV6-1
J gene: TRBJ1-5
CDR3 protein: CASRVLTIDQPQHF

D gene: NA
V gene: TRBV2
J gene: TRBJ2-5
CDR3 protein: CASSEASFETQYF

D gene: TRBD2
V gene: TRBV5-6
J gene: TRBJ2-1
CDR3 protein: CASSSGTSADNEQFF

D gene: NA
V gene: TRBV7-9
J gene: TRBJ1-6
CDR3 protein: CASRPLPDRRNSPLHF

D gene: TRBD1
V gene: TRBV6-1
J gene: TRBJ1-6
CDR3 protein: CASSGTGVMSSYNSPLHF

D gene: NA
V gene: TRBV18
J gene: TRBJ1-2
CDR3 protein: CASSQFLHRAQGYTF

D gene: TRBD2
V gene: TRBV5-5
J gene: TRBJ2-2
CDR3 protein: CASSLLTGGGFGELFF

D gene: NA
V gene: TRBV28
J gene: TRBJ1-5
CDR3 protein: CASSFTREWDSNQPQHF

D gene: NA
V gene: TRBV29-1
J gene: TRBJ1-5
CDR3 protein: CSVDYPHTADQPQHF